The present entry profiles one T cell receptor (beta chain) with its context. What it recognizes is unknown. V gave up 1 base and J gave up 6 bases, with 7 bases separating them. Germline V CDR1 and CDR2: SGHVS, FQNEAQ. There are 13 residues in the CDR3. The data belong to a study of T cell responses to AZD1222 COVID-19 vaccine. Study results and caveats: Reportedly, close to half of spike-specific TCRs are directed against unmutated variant regions.

The table came from immunoSEQ multiplex PCR; TCRdb's copy has only in-frame clones and leaves some out. The table lists 100,000 or so clones, approximately 90% of them singletons, with 11% in the top ten. The input for sequencing was peripheral blood, taken 28 days after the second AZD1222 dose. This rearrangement joins TRBV7-8 to TRBJ1-5; D not resolved. The receptor was derived from an adult who received the AZD1222 COVID-19 vaccine. Here the CDR3 DNA reads TGTGCCAGCAGCTTAGACGGATTTCAGCCCCAGCATTTT. This gives the protein CASSLDGFQPQHF.